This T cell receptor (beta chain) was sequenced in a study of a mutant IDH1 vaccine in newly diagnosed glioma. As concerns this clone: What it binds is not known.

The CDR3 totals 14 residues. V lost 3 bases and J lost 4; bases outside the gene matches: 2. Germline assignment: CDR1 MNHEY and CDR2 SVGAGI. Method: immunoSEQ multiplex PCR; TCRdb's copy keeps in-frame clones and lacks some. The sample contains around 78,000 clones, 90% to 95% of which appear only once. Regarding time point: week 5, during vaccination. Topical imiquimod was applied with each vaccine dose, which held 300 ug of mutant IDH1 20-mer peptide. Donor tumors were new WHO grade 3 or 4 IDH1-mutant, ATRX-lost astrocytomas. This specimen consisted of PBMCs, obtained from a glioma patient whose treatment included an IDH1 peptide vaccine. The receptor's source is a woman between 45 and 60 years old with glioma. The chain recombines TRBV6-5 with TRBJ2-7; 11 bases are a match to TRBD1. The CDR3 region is CASSYGTGGYEQYF. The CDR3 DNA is TGTGCCAGCAGTTATGGGACAGGGGGTTACGAGCAGTACTTC.